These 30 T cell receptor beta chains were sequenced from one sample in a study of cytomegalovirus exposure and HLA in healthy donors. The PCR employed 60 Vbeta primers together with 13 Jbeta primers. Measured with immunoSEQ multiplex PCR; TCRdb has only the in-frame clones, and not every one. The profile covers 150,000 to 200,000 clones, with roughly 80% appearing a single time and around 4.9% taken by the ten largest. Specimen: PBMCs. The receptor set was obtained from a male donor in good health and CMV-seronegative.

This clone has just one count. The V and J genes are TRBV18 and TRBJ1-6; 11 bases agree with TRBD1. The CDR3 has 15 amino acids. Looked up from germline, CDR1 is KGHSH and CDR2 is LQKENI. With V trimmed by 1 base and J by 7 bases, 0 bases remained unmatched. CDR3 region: CASSPRTGGNSPLHF. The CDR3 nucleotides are TGTGCCAGCTCACCACGGACAGGGGGCAATTCACCCCTCCACTTT. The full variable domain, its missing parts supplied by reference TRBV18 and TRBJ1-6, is NAGVMQNPRHLVRRRGQEARLRCSPMKGHSHVYWYRQLPEEGLKFMVYLQKENIIDESGMPKERFSAEFPKEGPSILRIQQVVRGDSAAYFCASSPRTGGNSPLHFGNGTRLTVT.

CDR3 coding DNA: TGCAGCGTCTTGGACAGTTTAACTAACTATGGCTACACCTTC. Translation gives CSVLDSLTNYGYTF. The chain uses TRBV29-1 and TRBJ1-2, with TRBD1 as a possible D gene (6 bases). V was shortened by 6 bases and J by 0 bases, with 14 bases between the two germline ends. This CDR3 has 14 amino acids. Germline CDR1 reads SQVTM; CDR2 reads ANQGSEA.

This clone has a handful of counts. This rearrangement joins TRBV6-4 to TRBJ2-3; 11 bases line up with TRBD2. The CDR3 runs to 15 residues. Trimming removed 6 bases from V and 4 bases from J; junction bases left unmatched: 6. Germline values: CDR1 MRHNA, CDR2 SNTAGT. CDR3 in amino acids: CASSLLAGGADTQYF. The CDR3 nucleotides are TGTGCCAGCAGCCTTCTAGCGGGGGGAGCAGATACGCAGTATTTT.

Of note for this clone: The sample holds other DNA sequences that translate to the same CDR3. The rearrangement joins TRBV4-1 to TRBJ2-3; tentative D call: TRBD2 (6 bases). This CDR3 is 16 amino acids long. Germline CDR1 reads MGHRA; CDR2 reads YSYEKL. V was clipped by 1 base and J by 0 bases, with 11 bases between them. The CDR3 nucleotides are TGCGCCAGCAGCCAAGGACTAGGTTCCAGCACAGATACGCAGTATTTT. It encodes CASSQGLGSSTDTQYF.

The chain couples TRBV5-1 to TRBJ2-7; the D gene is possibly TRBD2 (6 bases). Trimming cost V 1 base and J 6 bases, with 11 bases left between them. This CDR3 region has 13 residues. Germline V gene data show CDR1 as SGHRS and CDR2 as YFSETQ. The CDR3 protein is CASSLFAGFEQYF. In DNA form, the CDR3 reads TGCGCCAGCAGCTTGTTCGCGGGGTTCGAGCAGTACTTC.

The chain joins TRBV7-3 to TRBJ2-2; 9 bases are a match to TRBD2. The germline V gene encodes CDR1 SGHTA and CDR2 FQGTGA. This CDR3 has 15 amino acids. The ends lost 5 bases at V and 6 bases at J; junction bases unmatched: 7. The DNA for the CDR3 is TGTGCCAGCAGCCCTCTAGCGGGAAATTCCGGGGAGCTGTTTTTT. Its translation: CASSPLAGNSGELFF.

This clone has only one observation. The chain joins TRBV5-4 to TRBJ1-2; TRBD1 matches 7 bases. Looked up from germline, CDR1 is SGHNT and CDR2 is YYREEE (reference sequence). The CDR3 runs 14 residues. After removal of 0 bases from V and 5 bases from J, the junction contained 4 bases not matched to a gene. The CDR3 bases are TGTGCCAGCAGCTTGGACAGGGGAGCGTATGGCTACACCTTC. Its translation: CASSLDRGAYGYTF. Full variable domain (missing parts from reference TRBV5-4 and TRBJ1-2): ETGVTQSPTHLIKTRGQQVTLRCSSQSGHNTVSWYQQALGQGPQFIFQYYREEENGRGNFPPRFSGLQFPNYSSELNVNALELDDSALYLCASSLDRGAYGYTFGSGTRLTVV.

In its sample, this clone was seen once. CDR3 region: CASSVSGATDTQYF. CDR3 DNA sequence: TGCGCCAGCAGCGTCAGTGGGGCGACAGATACGCAGTATTTT. This chain uses TRBV5-1 with TRBJ2-3; tentative D call: TRBD1 (5 bases). The CDR3 totals 14 residues. Germline CDR1 reads SGHRS; CDR2 reads YFSETQ. Trimming stripped 4 bases from V and 3 bases from J, with 12 bases between. Combining the CDR3 with reference TRBV5-1 and TRBJ2-3 gives the whole variable domain KAGVTQTPRYLIKTRGQQVTLSCSPISGHRSVSWYQQTPGQGLQFLFEYFSETQRNKGNFPGRFSGRQFSNSRSEMNVSTLELGDSALYLCASSVSGATDTQYFGPGTRLTVL.

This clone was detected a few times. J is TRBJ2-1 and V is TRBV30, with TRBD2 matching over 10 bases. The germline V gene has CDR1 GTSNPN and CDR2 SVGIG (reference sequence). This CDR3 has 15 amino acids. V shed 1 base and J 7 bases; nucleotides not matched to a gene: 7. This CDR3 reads CAWSGLKREGNEQFF. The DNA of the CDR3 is TGTGCCTGGAGTGGACTTAAGCGGGAGGGAAATGAGCAGTTCTTC.

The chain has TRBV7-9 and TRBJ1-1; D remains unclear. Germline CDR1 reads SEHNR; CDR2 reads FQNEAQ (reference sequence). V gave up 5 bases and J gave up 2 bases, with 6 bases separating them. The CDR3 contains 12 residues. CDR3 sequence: CASSLLNTEAFF. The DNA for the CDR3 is TGTGCCAGCAGCCTCCTTAACACTGAAGCTTTCTTT.

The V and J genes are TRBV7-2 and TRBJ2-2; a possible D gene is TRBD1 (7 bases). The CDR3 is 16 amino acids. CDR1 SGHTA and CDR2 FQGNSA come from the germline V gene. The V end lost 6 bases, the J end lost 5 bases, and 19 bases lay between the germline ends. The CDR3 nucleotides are TGTGCCAGCAGACTAGGGGGCGGGACGGGTACCGGGGAGCTGTTTTTT. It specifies CASRLGGGTGTGELFF. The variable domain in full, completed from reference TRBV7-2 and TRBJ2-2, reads GAGVSQSPSNKVTEKGKDVELRCDPISGHTALYWYRQSLGQGLEFLIYFQGNSAPDKSGLPSDRFSAERTGGSVSTLTIQRTQQEDSAVYLCASRLGGGTGTGELFFGEGSRLTVL.

The CDR3 is CASSIGTGVTGANVLTF. CDR3 nucleotides: TGTGCCAGTAGTATAGGGACAGGGGTGACGGGGGCCAACGTCCTGACTTTC. The chain is built from TRBV19 and TRBJ2-6; the match to TRBD1 covers 9 bases. The CDR3 loop spans 17 amino acids. V lost 1 base and J lost 4; bases outside the gene matches: 5. CDR1 is LNHDA and CDR2 is SQIVND in the germline V gene (reference sequence). Full variable domain (remainder filled in from reference TRBV19 and TRBJ2-6): DGGITQSPKYLFRKEGQNVTLSCEQNLNHDAMYWYRQDPGQGLRLIYYSQIVNDFQKGDIAEGYSVSREKKESFPLTVTSAQKNPTAFYLCASSIGTGVTGANVLTFGAGSRLTVL.

In nucleotides, the CDR3 is TGTGCCAGCACTCATGGGCAGAGTAACTATGGCTACACCTTC. Its translation: CASTHGQSNYGYTF. This chain links TRBV2 with TRBJ1-2; D gene uncertain. The V gene lost 7 bases and the J gene lost 1 base, with 13 bases spanning the gap. Germline CDR1 reads SNHLY; CDR2 reads FYNNEI. CDR3 length: 14 residues.

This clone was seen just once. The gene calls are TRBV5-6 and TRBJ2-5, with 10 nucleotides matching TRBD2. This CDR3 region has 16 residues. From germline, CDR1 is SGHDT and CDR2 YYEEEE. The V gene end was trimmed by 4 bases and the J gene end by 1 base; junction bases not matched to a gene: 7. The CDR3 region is CASSPEASGSQETQYF. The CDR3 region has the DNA TGTGCCAGCAGCCCGGAGGCTAGCGGGAGCCAAGAGACCCAGTACTTC.

The CDR3 loop reads CASSRRGSTDTQYF. The CDR3 DNA reads as TGTGCCAGTAGTAGAAGAGGGAGCACAGATACGCAGTATTTT. The chain joins TRBV19 to TRBJ2-3; tentatively, D is TRBD2 (5 bases). The CDR3 runs to 14 residues. CDR1 and CDR2 from the germline V gene are LNHDA and SQIVND (reference sequence). Trimming pared 4 bases from V and 0 bases from J, leaving 8 bases between.

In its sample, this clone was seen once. The CDR3 coding sequence is TGTGCCAGTAGTATTGCTGTCTCGACAGGGGAATATGGCTACACCTTC. Translated: CASSIAVSTGEYGYTF. The chain has TRBV19 and TRBJ1-2, with TRBD1 identical over 8 bases. V dropped 3 bases and J dropped 5; count of bases not matched to a gene: 11. The CDR3 has 16 residues. In germline, CDR1 is LNHDA, CDR2 SQIVND (reference sequence). The full variable domain, its missing parts supplied by reference TRBV19 and TRBJ1-2, is DGGITQSPKYLFRKEGQNVTLSCEQNLNHDAMYWYRQDPGQGLRLIYYSQIVNDFQKGDIAEGYSVSREKKESFPLTVTSAQKNPTAFYLCASSIAVSTGEYGYTFGSGTRLTVV.

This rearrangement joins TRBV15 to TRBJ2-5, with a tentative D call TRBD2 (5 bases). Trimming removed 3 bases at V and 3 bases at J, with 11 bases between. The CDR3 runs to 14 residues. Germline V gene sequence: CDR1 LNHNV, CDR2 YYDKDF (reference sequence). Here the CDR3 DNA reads TGTGCCACCAGCAGGGGCCTAGCTGAAGAGACCCAGTACTTC. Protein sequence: CATSRGLAEETQYF.

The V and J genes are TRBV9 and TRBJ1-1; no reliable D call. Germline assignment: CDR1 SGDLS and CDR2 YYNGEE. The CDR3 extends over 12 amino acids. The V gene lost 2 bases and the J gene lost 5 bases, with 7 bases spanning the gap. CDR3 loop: CASSVGGTEAFF. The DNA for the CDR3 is TGTGCCAGCAGCGTTGGAGGGACTGAAGCTTTCTTT.

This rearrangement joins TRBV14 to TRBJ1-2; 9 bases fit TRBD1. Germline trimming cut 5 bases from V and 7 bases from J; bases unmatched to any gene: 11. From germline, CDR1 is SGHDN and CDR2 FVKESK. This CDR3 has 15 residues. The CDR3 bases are TGTGCCAGCAGCGCCGGGACAGGGTACAGGGGTGGCTACACCTTC. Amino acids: CASSAGTGYRGGYTF.

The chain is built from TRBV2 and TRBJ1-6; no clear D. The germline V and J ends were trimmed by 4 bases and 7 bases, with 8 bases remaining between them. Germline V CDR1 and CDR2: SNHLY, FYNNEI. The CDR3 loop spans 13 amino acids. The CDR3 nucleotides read TGTGCCAGCAGTGGATTAGAAAATTCACCCCTCCACTTT. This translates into CASSGLENSPLHF.

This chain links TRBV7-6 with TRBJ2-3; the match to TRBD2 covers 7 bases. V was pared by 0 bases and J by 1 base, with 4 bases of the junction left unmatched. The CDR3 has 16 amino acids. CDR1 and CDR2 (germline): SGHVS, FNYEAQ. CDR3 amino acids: CASSLADAGGTDTQYF. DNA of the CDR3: TGTGCCAGCAGCTTAGCGGACGCGGGGGGCACAGATACGCAGTATTTT.

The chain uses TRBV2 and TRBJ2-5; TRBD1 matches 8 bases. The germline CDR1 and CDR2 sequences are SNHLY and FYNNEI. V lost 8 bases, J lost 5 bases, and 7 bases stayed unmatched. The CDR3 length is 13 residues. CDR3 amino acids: CASGQGAGETQYF. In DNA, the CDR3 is TGTGCCAGCGGGCAGGGGGCCGGGGAGACCCAGTACTTC.

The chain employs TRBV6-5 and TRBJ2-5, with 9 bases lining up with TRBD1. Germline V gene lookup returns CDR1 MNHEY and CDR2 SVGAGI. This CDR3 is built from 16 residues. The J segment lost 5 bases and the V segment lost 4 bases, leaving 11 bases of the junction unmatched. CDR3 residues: CASSFQPGQGGETQYF. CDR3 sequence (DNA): TGTGCCAGCAGTTTTCAGCCGGGACAGGGAGGTGAGACCCAGTACTTC.

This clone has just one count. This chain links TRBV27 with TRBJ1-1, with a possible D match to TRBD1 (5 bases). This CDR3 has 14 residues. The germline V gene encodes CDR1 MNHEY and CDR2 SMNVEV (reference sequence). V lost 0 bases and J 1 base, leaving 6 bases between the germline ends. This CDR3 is CASSLSQGNTEAFF. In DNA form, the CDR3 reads TGTGCCAGCAGTTTATCGCAGGGGAACACTGAAGCTTTCTTT.

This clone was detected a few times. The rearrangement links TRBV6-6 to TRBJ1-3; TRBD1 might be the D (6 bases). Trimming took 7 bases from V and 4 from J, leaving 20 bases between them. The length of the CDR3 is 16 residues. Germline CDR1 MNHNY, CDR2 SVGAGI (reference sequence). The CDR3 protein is CASTLNRELFGNTIYF. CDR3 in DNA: TGTGCCAGCACCCTTAACAGGGAGCTCTTCGGAAACACCATATATTTT.

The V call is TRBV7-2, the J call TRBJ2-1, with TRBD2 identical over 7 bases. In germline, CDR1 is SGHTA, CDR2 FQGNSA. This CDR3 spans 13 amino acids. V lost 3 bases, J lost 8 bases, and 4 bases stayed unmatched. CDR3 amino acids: CASSFGAGDEQFF. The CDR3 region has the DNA TGTGCCAGCAGCTTCGGCGCGGGGGATGAGCAGTTCTTC.

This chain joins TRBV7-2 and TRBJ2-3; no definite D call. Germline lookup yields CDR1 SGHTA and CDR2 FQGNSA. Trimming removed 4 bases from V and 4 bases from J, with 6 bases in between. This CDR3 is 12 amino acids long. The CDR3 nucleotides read TGTGCCAGCAGCTCCCGTCCAGATACGCAGTATTTT. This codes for CASSSRPDTQYF.

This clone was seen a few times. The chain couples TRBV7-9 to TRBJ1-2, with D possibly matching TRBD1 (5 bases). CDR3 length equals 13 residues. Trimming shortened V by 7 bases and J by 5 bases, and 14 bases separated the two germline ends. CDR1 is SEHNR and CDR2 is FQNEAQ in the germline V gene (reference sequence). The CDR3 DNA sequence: TGTGCCAGCAACGAGGGGCGGGGTTATGGCTACACCTTC. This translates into CASNEGRGYGYTF. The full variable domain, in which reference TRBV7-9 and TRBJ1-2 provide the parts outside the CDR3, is DTGVSQNPRHKITKRGQNVTFRCDPISEHNRLYWYRQTLGQGPEFLTYFQNEAQLEKSRLLSDRFSAERPKGSFSTLEIQRTEQGDSAMYLCASNEGRGYGYTFGSGTRLTVV.

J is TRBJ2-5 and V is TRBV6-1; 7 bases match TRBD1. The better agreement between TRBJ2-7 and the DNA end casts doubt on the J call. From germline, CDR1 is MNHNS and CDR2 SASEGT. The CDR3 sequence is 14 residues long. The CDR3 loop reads CASSERDRGYEQYF. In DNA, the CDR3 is TGTGCCAGCAGTGAAAGGGACAGAGGGTACGAGCAGTACTTC.

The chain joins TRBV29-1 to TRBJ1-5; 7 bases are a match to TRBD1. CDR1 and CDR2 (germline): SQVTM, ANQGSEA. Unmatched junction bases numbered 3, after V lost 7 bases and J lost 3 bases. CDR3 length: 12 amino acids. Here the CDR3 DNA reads TGCAGCGCCGGGACAGCCAATCAGCCCCAGCATTTT. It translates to CSAGTANQPQHF.